This T cell receptor (beta chain) was profiled in a study of vaccination and CD4 T cells after COVID-19. Study in general: Median time from COVID diagnosis to post-COVID sampling was 101 days (35 to 161).

Notes on the study in general: Counts of SARS-CoV-2-reactive clonotypes had a median that went from around 19 to 38, a nonsignificant change.

A remark on this clonotype: Antigen unknown.

The germline CDR1 and CDR2 sequences are MNHEY and SVGEGT. The CDR3 sequence is 16 residues long. V shed 8 bases and J 7 bases; nucleotides not matched to a gene: 18. With the Oncomine TCR Beta short-read assay, DNA from cultured CD4+ T cells was sequenced. DNA came from CD4+ T cells after culture. TCRdb reanalysed the PCR reads using MiXCR and keeps one entry per CDR3 protein. Of roughly 8,400 distinct CDR3 sequences listed, under 60% were seen once; the top ten hold 9.5% to 13%. The sample's treatment: roughly ten-day PBMC culture with coronavirus spike peptide pools or control peptides (ViraFEST assay). During the years 2011-2018, before the COVID-19 pandemic, the unexposed donor's CD4+ T cells were collected. As cell numbers allowed, unexposed-donor CD4+ T cells faced SARS-CoV-2 S/N and four cold-coronavirus spikes.

The V gene is TRBV6-2 or TRBV6-3, the J gene TRBJ2-5, with 8 bases identical to TRBD2. The TCR originated in a human donor in good health. Specimen: CD4+ T cells from blood, cultured in vitro. In DNA, the CDR3 is TGTGCCAGCGGTAATAGGTTGCGGGAGGCTGGGGGGACCCAGTACTTC. Its translation: CASGNRLREAGGTQYF.